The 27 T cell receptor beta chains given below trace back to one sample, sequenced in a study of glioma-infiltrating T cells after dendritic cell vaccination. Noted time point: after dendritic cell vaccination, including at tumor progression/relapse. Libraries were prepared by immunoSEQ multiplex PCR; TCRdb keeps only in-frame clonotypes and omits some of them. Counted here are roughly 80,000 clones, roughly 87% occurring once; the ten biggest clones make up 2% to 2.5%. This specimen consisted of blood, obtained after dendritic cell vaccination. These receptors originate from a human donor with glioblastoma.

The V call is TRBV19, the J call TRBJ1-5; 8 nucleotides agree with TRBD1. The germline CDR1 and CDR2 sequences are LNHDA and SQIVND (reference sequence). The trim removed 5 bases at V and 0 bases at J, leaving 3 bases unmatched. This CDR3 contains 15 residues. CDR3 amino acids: CASSWTGNSNQPQHF. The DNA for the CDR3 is TGTGCCAGTAGTTGGACAGGGAATAGCAATCAGCCCCAGCATTTT.

The CDR3 reads CASSYGTANTEAFF. The CDR3 DNA reads as TGTGCCAGCAGTTACGGGACAGCGAACACTGAAGCTTTCTTT. The rearrangement links TRBV6-5 to TRBJ1-1; 7 nucleotides agree with TRBD1. This CDR3 comprises 14 residues. Trimming at V came to 2 bases and at J to 1 base, leaving 1 base not matched to a gene. Germline V gene lookup returns CDR1 MNHEY and CDR2 SVGAGI.

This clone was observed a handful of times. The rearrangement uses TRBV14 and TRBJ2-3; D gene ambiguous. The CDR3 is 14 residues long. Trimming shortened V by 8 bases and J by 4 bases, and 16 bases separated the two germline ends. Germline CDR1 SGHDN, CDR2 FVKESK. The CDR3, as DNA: TGTGCCAGCGCCAAGAGCGCGCCCCCAGATACGCAGTATTTT. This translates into CASAKSAPPDTQYF.

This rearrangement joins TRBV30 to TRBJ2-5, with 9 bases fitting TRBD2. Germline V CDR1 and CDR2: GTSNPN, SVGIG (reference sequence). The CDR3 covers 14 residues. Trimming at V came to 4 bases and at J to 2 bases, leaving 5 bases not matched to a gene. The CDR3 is CAWNGLAWQETQYF. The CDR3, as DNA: TGTGCCTGGAACGGACTAGCGTGGCAAGAGACCCAGTACTTC.

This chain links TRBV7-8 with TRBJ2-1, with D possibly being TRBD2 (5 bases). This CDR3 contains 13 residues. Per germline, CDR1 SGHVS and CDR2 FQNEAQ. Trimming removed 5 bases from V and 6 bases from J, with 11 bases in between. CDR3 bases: TGTGCCAGCAGCCCACTAGGGCCCAATGAGCAGTTCTTC. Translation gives CASSPLGPNEQFF.

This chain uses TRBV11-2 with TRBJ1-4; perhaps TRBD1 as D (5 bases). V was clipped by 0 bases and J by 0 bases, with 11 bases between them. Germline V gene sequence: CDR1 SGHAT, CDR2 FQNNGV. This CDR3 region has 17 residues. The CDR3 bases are TGTGCCAGCAGCTTAGAGCTCAGGGTGACAACTAATGAAAAACTGTTTTTT. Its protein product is CASSLELRVTTNEKLFF.

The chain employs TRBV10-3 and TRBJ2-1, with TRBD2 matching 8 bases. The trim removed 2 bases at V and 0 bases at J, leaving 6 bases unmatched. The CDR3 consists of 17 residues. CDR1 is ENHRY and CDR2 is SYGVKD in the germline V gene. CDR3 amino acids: CAISERGGASSYNEQFF. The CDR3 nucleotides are TGTGCCATCAGTGAGCGGGGGGGGGCGAGCTCCTACAATGAGCAGTTCTTC.

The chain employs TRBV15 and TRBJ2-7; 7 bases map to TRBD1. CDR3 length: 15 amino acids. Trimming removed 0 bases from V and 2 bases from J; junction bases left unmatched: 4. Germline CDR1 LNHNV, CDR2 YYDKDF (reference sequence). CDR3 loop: CATSREGGTAYEQYF. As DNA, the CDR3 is TGTGCCACCAGCAGAGAAGGGGGCACGGCCTACGAGCAGTACTTC.

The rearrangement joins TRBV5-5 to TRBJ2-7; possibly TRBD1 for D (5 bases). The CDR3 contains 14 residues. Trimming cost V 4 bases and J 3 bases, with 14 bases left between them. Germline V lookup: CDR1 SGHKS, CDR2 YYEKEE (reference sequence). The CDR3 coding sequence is TGTGCCAGCAGCCTGTGGGGCGGATACTACGAGCAGTACTTC. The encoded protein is CASSLWGGYYEQYF.

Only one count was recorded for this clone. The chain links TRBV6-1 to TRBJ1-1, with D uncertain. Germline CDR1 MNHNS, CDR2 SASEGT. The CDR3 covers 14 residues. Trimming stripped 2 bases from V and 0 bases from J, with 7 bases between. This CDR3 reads CASSELQVNTEAFF. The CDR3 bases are TGTGCCAGCAGTGAACTCCAGGTGAACACTGAAGCTTTCTTT.

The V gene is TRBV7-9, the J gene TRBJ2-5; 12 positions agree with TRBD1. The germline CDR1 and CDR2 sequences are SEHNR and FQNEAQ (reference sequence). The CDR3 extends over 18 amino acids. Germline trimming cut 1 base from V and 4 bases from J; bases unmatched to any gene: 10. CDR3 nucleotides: TGTGCCAGCAGCTTAGGGGAAAACCGGGACAGGGGGCGAGAGACCCAGTACTTC. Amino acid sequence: CASSLGENRDRGRETQYF.

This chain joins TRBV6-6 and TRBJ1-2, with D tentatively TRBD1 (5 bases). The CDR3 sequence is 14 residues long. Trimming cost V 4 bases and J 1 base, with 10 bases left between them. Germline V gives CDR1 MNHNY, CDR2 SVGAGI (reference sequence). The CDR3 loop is CASSSQTVNYGYTF. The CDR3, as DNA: TGTGCCAGCAGTTCCCAGACAGTTAACTATGGCTACACCTTC.

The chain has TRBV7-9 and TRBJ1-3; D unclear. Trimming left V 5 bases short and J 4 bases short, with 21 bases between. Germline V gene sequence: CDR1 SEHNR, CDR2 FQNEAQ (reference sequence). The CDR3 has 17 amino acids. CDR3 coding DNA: TGTGCCAGCAGCCGGATTGTTGGCCTTTCTAGGGGAAACACCATATATTTT. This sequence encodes CASSRIVGLSRGNTIYF. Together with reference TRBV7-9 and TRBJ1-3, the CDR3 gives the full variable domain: DTGVSQNPRHKITKRGQNVTFRCDPISEHNRLYWYRQTLGQGPEFLTYFQNEAQLEKSRLLSDRFSAERPKGSFSTLEIQRTEQGDSAMYLCASSRIVGLSRGNTIYFGEGSWLTVV.

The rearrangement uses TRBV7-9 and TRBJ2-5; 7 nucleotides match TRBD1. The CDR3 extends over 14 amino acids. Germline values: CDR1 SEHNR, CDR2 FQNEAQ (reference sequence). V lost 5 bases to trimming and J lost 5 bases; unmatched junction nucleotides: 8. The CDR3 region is CASSDDRVGETQYF. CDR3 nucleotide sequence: TGTGCCAGCAGCGACGACAGGGTGGGGGAGACCCAGTACTTC.

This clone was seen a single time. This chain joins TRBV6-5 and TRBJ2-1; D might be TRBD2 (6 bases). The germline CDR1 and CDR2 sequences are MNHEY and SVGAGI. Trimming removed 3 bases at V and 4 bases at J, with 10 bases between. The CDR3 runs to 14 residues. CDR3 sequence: CASSYRGKYNEQFF. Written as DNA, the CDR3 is TGTGCCAGCAGTTATCGGGGGAAGTACAATGAGCAGTTCTTC.

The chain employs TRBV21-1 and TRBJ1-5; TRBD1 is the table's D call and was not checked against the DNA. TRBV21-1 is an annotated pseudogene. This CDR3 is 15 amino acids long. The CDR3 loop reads CASRRQCYSNQPQHF. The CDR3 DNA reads TGTGCCAGCAGAAGACAGTGCTATAGCAATCAGCCCCAGCATTTT.

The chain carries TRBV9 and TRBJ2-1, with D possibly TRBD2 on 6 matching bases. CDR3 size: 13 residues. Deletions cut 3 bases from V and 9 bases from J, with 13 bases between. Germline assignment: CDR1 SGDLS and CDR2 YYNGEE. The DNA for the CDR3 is TGTGCCAGCAGCGCCCAGGGACTTACTGAGCAGTTCTTC. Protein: CASSAQGLTEQFF.

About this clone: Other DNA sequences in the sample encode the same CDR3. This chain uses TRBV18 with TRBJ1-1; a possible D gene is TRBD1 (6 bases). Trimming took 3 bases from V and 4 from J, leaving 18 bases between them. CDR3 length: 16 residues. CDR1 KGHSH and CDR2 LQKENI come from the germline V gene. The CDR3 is CASSPPAAGVPTEAFF. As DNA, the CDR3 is TGTGCCAGCTCACCGCCGGCGGCAGGGGTGCCCACTGAAGCTTTCTTT. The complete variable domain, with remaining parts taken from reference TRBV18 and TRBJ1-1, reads NAGVMQNPRHLVRRRGQEARLRCSPMKGHSHVYWYRQLPEEGLKFMVYLQKENIIDESGMPKERFSAEFPKEGPSILRIQQVVRGDSAAYFCASSPPAAGVPTEAFFGQGTRLTVV.

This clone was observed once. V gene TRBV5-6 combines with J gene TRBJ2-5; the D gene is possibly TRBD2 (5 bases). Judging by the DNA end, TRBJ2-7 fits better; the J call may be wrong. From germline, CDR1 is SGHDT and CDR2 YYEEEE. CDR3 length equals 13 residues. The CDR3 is CASSLGSSYEQYF. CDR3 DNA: TGTGCCAGCAGCCTAGGGAGCTCCTACGAGCAGTACTTC.

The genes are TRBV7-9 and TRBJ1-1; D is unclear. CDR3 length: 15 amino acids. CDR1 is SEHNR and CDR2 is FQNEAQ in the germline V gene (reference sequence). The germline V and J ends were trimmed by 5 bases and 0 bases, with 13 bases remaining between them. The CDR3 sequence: CASSLFGQLNTEAFF. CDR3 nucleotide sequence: TGTGCCAGCAGCCTGTTTGGGCAGCTGAACACTGAAGCTTTCTTT.

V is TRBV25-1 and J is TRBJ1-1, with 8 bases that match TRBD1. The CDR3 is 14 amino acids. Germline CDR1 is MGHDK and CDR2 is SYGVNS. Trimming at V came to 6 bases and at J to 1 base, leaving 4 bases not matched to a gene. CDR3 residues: CASRDDRGNTEAFF. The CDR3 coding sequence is TGTGCCAGCAGGGATGACAGGGGGAACACTGAAGCTTTCTTT.

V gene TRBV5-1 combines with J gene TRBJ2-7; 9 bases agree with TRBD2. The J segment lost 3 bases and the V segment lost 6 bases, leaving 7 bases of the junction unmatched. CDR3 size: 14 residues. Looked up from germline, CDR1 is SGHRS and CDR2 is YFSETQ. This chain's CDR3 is CASKTGTSLYEQYF. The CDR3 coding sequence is TGCGCCAGCAAGACCGGGACTAGCCTCTACGAGCAGTACTTC.

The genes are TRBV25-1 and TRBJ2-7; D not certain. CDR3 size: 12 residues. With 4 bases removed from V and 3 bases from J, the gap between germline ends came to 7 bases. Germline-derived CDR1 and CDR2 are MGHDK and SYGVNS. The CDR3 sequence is CASSVRHYEQYF. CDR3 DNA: TGTGCCAGCAGTGTTAGACACTACGAGCAGTACTTC.

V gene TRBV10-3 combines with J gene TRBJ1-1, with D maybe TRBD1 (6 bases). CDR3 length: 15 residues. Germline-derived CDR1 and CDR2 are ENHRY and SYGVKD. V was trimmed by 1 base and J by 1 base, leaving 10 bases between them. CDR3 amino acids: CAISELGHSNTEAFF. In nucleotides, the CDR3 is TGTGCCATCAGTGAGTTGGGACATTCGAACACTGAAGCTTTCTTT.

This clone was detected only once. CDR3 in DNA: TGTGCCAGCCCCAAGAGAGGGAACACCGGGGAGCTGTTTTTT. Its protein is CASPKRGNTGELFF. The genes are TRBV11-2 and TRBJ2-2; no firm D call. Looked up from germline, CDR1 is SGHAT and CDR2 is FQNNGV. V was clipped by 8 bases and J by 1 base, with 11 bases between them. The CDR3 has 14 residues.

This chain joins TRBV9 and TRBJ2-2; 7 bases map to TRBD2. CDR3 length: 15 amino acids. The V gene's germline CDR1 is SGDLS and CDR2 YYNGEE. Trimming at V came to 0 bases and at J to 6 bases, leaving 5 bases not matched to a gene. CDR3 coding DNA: TGTGCCAGCAGCGTAGGGCCAGGGAGGGCCGGGGAGCTGTTTTTT. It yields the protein CASSVGPGRAGELFF.

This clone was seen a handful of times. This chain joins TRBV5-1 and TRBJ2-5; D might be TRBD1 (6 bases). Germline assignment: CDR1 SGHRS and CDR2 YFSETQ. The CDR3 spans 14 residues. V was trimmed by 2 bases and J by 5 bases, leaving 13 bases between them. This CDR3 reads CASSLTGFGETQYF. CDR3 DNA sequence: TGCGCCAGCAGCTTAACAGGGTTCGGCGAGACCCAGTACTTC.